This T cell receptor (beta chain) originates from a study of T cell clonality in common variable immunodeficiency. CVID meant reduced serum IgG, IgA and/or IgM plus specific antibody deficiency. CVID subjects were some 15 female and just under 30 male, aged roughly 9 to 70. Trimming removed 4 bases from V and 1 base from J, with 10 bases in between. The CDR3 has 14 residues. CDR1 is KGHSH, CDR2 LQKENI, per germline. Repertoires were generated with immunoSEQ multiplex PCR, while TCRdb's copy carries only in-frame clones and drops some. The data show under 40,000 clones, with none appearing a single time. General study results and limits: CVID subjects showed higher TCRbeta clonality than healthy controls. In common variable immunodeficiency, TCR beta chains reportedly carried fewer deletions and N-nucleotide insertions.

A remark on this clone: The target antigen is unknown. The sequenced fragment ends 3 residues before the CDR3 boundary, so the rest is inferred from the germline J gene.

Sequences were obtained from peripheral blood mononuclear cells. J is TRBJ1-2 and V is TRBV18, with D possibly matching TRBD1 (6 bases). This TCR came from a human donor with common variable immunodeficiency. This CDR3 reads CASSQGGINYGYTF. The sequenced CDR3 bases are TGTGCCAGCTCACAGGGGGGGATTAACTATGGC.